Sequencing of this T cell receptor beta chain was carried out in a study of CD8+CD57+ T cells in acquired aplastic anemia. On the study more broadly: Across the sorted CD4+ and CD8+ cells, DNA amounts averaged roughly 3 ug. Findings and caveats of the study: Simpson's diversity of CD8+ cells was not significantly different in patients compared with controls. Almost 30 sequences, all CD8+ CDR3, were shared between patients and controls.

V lost 7 bases, J lost 3 bases, and 11 bases lay in between. The length of the CDR3 is 13 residues. The V gene's germline CDR1 is KGHDR and CDR2 SFDVKD. Genomic DNA, the template, was used for profiling of the TCR beta VDJ and CDR3. TCRdb passed the reads through MiXCR, listing each CDR3 protein once. The sample carries 450,000 to 550,000 distinct CDR3 sequences, roughly a third recorded once. This clonotype was recorded many times. Antigen: not known. By flow cytometry, patients selected for sequencing had shown an expansion of CD8+CD57+ cells. V is TRBV24-1 and J is TRBJ1-2, with D possibly being TRBD1 (6 bases). The source of this sequence is a human donor with aplastic anemia. Sample: sorted CD4+, CD8+, or CD8+CD57+ T cells (not recorded which) from PBMCs. CDR3 protein: CATRATGYYGYTF. CDR3 sequence (DNA): TGTGCCACCAGGGCAACAGGGTACTATGGCTACACCTTC.